What follows is one TCR beta chain and its context. Sample time point: patch test 1, 2 weeks after DPC sensitization. Treatment indicated: therapeutic diphenylcyclopropenone sensitization with weekly scalp DPC. This sample was included in a study of human T cells and chemical hapten exposure. In TCRdb, the RACE reads were re-called with MiXCR into one record per CDR3 protein. The table has 65,000 to 85,000 distinct CDR3 sequences, about 9.3% seen once; the top ten hold 1.3% to 1.5%. This specimen consisted of whole blood, obtained in connection with sensitization to the hapten diphenylcyclopropenone (DPC). This TCR came from a woman in her forties or fifties with alopecia areata. Some clones in this sample may be carry-over from other donors' samples.

The CDR3, as DNA: TGCAGTGCTAGTAAGGGCCCCGTTGCAACTAATGAAAAACTGTTTTTT. Translated, it gives CSASKGPVATNEKLFF. The chain combines TRBV20-1 with TRBJ1-4, with no clear D. This CDR3 is built from 16 residues. Germline CDR1 is DFQATT and CDR2 is SNEGSKA (reference sequence). V lost 3 bases and J lost 0, with 14 bases in between.